This passage covers 2 T cell receptor beta chains from one sample sequenced in a study of shared clonotypes between healthy human individuals. Naive CD8 cells lacked CD45RO and underwent positive selection for CCR7, leaving out terminally differentiated effector memory CD45RA+ cells. Assay: immunoSEQ multiplex PCR; the TCRdb copy retains only in-frame clones and omits some. Among about 2.1 million clones listed, 90% to 95% were seen once. Sequencing was done on a sample of naive CD8+ T cells from PBMCs. All receptors derive from a man between 18 and 29 years old in good health. Some clones in this sample may be carry-over from other donors' samples.

This clone was counted a single time. This chain links TRBV2 with TRBJ1-4, with D perhaps matching TRBD1 (5 bases). The V end lost 2 bases, the J end lost 8 bases, and 12 bases lay between the germline ends. Germline CDR1 SNHLY, CDR2 FYNNEI. This CDR3 has 14 amino acids. The CDR3, as DNA: TGTGCCAGCAGTGAACGGCAGGGAGGGGAAAAACTGTTTTTT. Encoded protein: CASSERQGGEKLFF.

The rearrangement links TRBV5-8 to TRBJ1-2, with D perhaps matching TRBD1 (5 bases). Germline loops: CDR1 SGHTS, CDR2 YDEGEE. Between the trimmed V and J ends, which lost 4 bases and 4 bases, there was a span of 11 bases. The CDR3 contains 13 residues. The CDR3 reads CASSQEGPYGYTF. The CDR3 region has the DNA TGTGCCAGCAGCCAGGAGGGGCCCTATGGCTACACCTTC. The entire variable domain, with the rest obtained from reference TRBV5-8 and TRBJ1-2, is as follows: EAGVTQSPTHLIKTRGQQATLRCSPISGHTSVYWYQQALGLGLQFLLWYDEGEERNRGNFPPRFSGRQFPNYSSELNVNALELEDSALYLCASSQEGPYGYTFGSGTRLTVV.